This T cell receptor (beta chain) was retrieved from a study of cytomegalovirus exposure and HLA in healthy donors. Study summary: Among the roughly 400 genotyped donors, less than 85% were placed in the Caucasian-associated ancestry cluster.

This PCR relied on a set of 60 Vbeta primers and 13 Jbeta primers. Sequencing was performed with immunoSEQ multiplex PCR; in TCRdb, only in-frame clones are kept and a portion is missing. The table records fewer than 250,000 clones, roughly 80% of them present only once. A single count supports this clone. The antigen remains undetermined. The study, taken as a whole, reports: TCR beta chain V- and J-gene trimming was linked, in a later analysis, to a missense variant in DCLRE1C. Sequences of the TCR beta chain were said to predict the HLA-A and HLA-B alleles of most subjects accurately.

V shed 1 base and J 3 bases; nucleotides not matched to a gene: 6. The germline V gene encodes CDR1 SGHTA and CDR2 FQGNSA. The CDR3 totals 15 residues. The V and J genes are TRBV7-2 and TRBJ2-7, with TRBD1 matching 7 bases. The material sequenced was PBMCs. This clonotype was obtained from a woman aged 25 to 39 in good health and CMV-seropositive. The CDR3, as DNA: TGTGCCAGCAGCTTAGAGGGGGCAGGGGGCTACGAGCAGTACTTC. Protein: CASSLEGAGGYEQYF.